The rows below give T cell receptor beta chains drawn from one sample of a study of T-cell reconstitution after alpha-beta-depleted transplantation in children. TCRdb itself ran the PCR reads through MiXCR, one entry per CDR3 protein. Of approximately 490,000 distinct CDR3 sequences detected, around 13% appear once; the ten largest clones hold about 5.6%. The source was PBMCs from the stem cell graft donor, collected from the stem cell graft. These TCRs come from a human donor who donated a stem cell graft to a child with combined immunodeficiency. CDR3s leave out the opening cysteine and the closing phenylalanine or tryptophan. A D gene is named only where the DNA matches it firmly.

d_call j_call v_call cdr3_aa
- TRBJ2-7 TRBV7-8 ASSRGDRYLQY
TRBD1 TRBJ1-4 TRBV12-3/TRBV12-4 ASGDRGDEKLF
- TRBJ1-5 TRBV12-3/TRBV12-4 ASSLDGLRPQH
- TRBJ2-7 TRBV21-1 ASRVYQGQSYEQY
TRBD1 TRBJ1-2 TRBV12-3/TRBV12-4 ASSLRQGRTSNYGYT
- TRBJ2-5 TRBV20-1 SARGWGETQY
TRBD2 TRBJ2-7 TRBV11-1 ASSQDKPRTSGLFYEQY
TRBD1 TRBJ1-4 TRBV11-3 ASSLGQGMNEKLF
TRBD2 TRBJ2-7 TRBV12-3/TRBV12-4 ASSLHTSAEQY
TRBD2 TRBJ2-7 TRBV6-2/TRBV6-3 ASRGAGGGYEQY
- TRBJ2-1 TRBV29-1 SVQTETEHNEQF
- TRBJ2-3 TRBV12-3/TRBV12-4 ASSQDSLDTQY
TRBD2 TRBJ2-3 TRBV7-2 ASSRSGVTDTQY
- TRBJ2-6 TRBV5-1 ASSLGRPDWSGANVLT
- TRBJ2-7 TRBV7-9 ASSLAAGVYEQY